This T cell receptor beta chain comes out of a study of cytomegalovirus exposure and HLA in healthy donors. Findings of the study overall: Several top significant clusters appeared, in a later analysis, to be linked to common viral pathogens. Reports state that TCR beta sequences accurately predicted most subjects' HLA-A and HLA-B alleles.

Notes on this clone: The antigen is not known.

PCR was performed using 60 Vbeta and 13 Jbeta primers. Assay used: immunoSEQ multiplex PCR; TCRdb lists only in-frame clones, some missing. Altogether 150,000 to 200,000 clones are present, around 79% being singletons, with the ten largest covering about 1.6%. This CDR3 region has 12 residues. Germline V gives CDR1 SGHTA, CDR2 FQGNSA. Trimming took 4 bases from V and 7 from J, leaving 8 bases between them. The chain is built from TRBV7-2 and TRBJ2-4; D uncertain. Sequencing input: PBMCs. This receptor was obtained from a woman between 50 and 59 years old in good health and CMV-seronegative. The CDR3 sequence: CASSSQPNIQYF. The CDR3 DNA reads as TGTGCCAGCAGCTCACAGCCGAACATTCAGTACTTC.